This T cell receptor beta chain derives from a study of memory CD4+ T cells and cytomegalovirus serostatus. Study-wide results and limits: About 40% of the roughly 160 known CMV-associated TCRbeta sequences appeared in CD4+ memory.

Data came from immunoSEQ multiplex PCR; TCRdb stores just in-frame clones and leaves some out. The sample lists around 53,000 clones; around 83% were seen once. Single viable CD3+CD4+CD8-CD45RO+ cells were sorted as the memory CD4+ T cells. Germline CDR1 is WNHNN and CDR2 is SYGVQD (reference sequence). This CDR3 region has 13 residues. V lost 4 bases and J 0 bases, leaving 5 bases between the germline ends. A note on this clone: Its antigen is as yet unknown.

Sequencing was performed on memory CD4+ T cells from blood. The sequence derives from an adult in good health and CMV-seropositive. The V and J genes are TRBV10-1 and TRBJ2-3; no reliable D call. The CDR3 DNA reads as TGCGCCAGCAGTGCCGGGAGCACAGATACGCAGTATTTT. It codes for CASSAGSTDTQYF.